Described below is a single T cell receptor beta chain sequence and its context. This sample was taken from a study of blood T cell repertoires in COVID-19. CDR1 is MDHEN and CDR2 is SYDVKM in the germline V gene. The CDR3 spans 17 residues. The junction had 11 bases not matched to a gene; V was cut back by 3 bases and J by 5 bases. Here immunoSEQ multiplex PCR was the method, and the copy in TCRdb shows in-frame clones only, minus some. This sample yields approximately 250,000 clones, of which 91% are seen a single time; approximately 3% belongs to the top ten. The specimen was PBMCs or T cells enriched from blood (not recorded which). The rearrangement joins TRBV28 to TRBJ2-7; 12 nucleotides align to TRBD2. This receptor was taken from a man aged 40-49 years who had been exposed to COVID-19. Written as DNA, the CDR3 is TGTGCCAGCAGTTTGGTGACTAGCGGGAGATTAATCGACGAGCAGTACTTC. Its translation is CASSLVTSGRLIDEQYF.